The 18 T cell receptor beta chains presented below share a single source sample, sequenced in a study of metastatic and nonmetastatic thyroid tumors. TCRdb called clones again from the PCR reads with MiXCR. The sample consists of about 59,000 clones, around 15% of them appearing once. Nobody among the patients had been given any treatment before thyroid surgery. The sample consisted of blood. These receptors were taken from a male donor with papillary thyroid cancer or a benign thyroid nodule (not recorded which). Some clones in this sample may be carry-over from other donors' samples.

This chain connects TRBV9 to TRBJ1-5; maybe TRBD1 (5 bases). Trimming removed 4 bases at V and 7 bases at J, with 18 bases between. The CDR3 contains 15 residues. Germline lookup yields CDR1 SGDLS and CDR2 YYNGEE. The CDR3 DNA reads TGTGCCAGCAGCAAATGTTGGGGGGACGGACAGCCCCAGCATTTT. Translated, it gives CASSKCWGDGQPQHF.

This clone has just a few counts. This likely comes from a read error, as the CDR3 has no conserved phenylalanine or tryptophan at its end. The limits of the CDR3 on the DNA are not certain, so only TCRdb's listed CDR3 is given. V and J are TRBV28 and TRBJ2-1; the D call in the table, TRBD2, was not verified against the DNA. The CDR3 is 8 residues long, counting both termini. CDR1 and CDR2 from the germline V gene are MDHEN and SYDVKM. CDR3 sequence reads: CASSLGGG.

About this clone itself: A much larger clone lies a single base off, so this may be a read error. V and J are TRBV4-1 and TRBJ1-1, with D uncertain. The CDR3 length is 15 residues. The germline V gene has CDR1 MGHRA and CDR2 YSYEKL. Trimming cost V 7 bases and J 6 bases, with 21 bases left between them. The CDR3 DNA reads TGCGCCAGCACCCGAGAAAGATGGCACGACCCTGAAGCTTTCTTT. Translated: CASTRERWHDPEAFF.

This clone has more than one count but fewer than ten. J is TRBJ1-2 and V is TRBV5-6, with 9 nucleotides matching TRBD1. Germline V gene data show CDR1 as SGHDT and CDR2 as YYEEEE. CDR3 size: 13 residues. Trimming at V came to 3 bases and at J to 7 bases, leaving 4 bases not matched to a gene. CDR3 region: CASSSWDRAGYTF. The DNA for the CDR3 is TGTGCCAGCAGCTCCTGGGACAGGGCTGGCTACACCTTC. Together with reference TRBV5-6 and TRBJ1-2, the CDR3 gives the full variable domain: DAGVTQSPTHLIKTRGQQVTLRCSPKSGHDTVSWYQQALGQGPQFIFQYYEEEERQRGNFPDRFSGHQFPNYSSELNVNALLLGDSALYLCASSSWDRAGYTFGSGTRLTVV.

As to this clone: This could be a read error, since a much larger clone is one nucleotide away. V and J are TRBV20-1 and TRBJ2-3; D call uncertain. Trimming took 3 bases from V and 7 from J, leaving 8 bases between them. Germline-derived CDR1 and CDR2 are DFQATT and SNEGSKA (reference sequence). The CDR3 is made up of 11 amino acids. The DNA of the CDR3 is TGCAGTGCTAGGAAGACATATACGCAGTATTTT. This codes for CSARKTYTQYF.

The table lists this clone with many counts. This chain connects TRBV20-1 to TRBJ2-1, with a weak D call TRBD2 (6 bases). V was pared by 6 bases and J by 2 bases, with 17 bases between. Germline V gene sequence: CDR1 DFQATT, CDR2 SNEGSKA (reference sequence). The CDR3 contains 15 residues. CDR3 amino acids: CSATLTRGPYNEQFF. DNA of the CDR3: TGCAGTGCCACTCTGACTAGAGGTCCCTACAATGAGCAGTTCTTC.

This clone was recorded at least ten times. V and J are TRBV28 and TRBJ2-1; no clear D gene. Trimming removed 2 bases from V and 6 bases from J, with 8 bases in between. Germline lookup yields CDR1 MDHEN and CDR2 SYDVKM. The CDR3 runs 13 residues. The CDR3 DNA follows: TGTGCCAGCAGTTTAAGTCCCGCCAATGAGCAGTTCTTC. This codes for CASSLSPANEQFF.

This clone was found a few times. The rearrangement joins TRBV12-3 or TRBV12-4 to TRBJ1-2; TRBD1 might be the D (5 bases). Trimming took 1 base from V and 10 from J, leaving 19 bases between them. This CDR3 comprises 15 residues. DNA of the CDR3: TGTGCCAGCAGTTTAGGTGGGGCGCATCACTATTTCTACACCTTC. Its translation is CASSLGGAHHYFYTF.

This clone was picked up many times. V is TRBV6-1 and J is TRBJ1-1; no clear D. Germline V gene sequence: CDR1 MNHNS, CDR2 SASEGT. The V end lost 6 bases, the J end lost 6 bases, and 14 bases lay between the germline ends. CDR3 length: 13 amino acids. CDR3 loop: CASSELDAPEAFF. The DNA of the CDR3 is TGTGCCAGCAGCGAGTTGGACGCCCCTGAAGCTTTCTTT.

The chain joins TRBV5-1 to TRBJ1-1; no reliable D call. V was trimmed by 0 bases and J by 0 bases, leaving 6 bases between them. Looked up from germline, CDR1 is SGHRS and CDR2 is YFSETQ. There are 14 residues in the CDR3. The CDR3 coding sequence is TGCGCCAGCAGCTTGGGAATTATGAACACTGAAGCTTTCTTT. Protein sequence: CASSLGIMNTEAFF. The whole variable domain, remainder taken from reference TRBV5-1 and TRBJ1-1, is KAGVTQTPRYLIKTRGQQVTLSCSPISGHRSVSWYQQTPGQGLQFLFEYFSETQRNKGNFPGRFSGRQFSNSRSEMNVSTLELGDSALYLCASSLGIMNTEAFFGQGTRLTVV.

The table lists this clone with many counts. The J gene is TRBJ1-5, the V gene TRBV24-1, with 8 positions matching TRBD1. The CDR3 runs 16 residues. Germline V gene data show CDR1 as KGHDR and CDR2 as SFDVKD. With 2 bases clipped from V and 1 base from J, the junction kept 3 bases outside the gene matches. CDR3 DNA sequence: TGTGCCACCAGTGATTCGGGGACAGGAAGCAATCAGCCCCAGCATTTT. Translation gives CATSDSGTGSNQPQHF.

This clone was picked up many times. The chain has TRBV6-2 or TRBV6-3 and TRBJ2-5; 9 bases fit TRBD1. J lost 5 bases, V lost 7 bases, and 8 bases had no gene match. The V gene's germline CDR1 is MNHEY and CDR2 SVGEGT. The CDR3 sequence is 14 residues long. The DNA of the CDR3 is TGTGCCAGCACCTCACAGGGGGCGCATGAGACCCAGTACTTC. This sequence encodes CASTSQGAHETQYF.

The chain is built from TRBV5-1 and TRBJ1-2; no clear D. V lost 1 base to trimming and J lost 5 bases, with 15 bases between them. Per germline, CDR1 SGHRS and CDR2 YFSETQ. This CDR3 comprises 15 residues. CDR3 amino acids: CASSLSEGCAYGYTF. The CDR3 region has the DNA TGCGCCAGCAGCTTGTCTGAAGGGTGCGCGTATGGCTACACCTTC.

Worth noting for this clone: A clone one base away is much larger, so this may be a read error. CDR3 loop: CASSLPLVKTKNIQYF. CDR3 nucleotide sequence: TGCGCCAGCAGCTTACCGCTGGTTAAAACCAAAAACATTCAGTACTTC. The chain is built from TRBV5-1 and TRBJ2-4; unclear D gene. The CDR3 runs 16 residues. V dropped 2 bases and J dropped 2 bases, with 14 bases sitting between them. Germline assignment: CDR1 SGHRS and CDR2 YFSETQ.

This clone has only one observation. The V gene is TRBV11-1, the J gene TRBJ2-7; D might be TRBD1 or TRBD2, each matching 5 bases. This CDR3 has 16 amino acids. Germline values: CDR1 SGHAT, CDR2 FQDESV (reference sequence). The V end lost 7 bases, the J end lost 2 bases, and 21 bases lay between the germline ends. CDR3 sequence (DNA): TGTGCCAGCACCTCGGGACGGTTGTCTCCACCCTACGAGCAGTACTTC. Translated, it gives CASTSGRLSPPYEQYF.

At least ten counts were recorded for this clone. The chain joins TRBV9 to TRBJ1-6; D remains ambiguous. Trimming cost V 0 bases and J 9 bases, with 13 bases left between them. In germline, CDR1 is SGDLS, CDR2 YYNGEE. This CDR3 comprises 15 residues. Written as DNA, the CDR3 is TGTGCCAGCAGCGTAGAGGGTGCCATGGGTTCACCCCTCCACTTT. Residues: CASSVEGAMGSPLHF.

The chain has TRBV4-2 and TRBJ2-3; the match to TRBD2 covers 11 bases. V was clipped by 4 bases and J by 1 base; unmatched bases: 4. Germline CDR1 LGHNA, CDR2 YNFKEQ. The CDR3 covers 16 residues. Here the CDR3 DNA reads TGTGCCAGCAGCCTTAGCGGGGGGGTTGGCACAGATACGCAGTATTTT. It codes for CASSLSGGVGTDTQYF.

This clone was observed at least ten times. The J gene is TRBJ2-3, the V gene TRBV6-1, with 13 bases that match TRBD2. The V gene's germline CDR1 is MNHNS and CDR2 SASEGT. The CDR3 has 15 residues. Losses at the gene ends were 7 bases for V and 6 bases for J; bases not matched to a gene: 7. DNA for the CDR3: TGTGCCAGCATCGAACTAGCGGGAGGGCCGGATACGCAGTATTTT. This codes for CASIELAGGPDTQYF.